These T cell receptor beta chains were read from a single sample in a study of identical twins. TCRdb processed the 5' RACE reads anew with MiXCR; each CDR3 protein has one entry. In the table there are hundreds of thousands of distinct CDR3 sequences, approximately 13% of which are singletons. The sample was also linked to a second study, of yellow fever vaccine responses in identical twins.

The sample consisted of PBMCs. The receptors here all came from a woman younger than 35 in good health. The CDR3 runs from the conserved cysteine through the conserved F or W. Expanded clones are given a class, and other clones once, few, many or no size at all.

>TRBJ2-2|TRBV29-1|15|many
CSVEDPRGPTGELFF
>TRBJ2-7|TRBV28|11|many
CASSGAIEQYF
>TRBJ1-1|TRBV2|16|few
CASSRDRVESNTEAFF
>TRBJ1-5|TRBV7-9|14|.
CASSLGGAGQPRHF
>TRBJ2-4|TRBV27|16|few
CASSLVPGTGALLEYF
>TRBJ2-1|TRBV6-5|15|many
CASSYSERGTDEQFF
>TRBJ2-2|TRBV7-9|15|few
CASSRTSLGTGELFF
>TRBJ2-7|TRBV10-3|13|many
CANSGQGGGEQYF
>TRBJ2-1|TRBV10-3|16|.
CAMTGGSRGAYNEQFF
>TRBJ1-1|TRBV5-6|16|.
CASSLIAGTVSTEAFF
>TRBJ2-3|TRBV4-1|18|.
CASSQDGPGQAPTDTQYF
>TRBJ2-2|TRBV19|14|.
CASSMTSGTGELFF
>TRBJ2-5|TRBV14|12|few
CASSRTLETQYF
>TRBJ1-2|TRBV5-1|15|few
CASSLAGSTNYGYTF
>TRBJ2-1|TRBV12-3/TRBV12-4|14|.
CASRSGASYNEQFF
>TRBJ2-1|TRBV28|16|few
CASSSAGDRVYNEQFF
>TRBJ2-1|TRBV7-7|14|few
CASSFGGEANEQFF
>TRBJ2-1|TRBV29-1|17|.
CSVERLIGGRRPNEQFF
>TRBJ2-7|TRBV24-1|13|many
CATSSPATYEQYF
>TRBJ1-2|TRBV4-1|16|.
CASSQARQGRIYGYTF
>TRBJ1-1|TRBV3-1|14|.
CASSQEFWNTEAFF
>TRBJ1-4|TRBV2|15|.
CASSEFGRLPEKLFF
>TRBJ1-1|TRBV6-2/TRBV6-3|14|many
CASSYSAGLTEAFF
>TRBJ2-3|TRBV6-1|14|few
CASLAGGSTDTQYF
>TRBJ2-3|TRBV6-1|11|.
CASSASDTQYF
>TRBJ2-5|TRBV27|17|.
CASSPTESGTSQETQYF
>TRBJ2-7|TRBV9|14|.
CASRYRGHGYEQYF
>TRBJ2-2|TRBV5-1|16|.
CASSGGLASNTGELFF
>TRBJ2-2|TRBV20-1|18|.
CSARDGLAGGLESGELFF
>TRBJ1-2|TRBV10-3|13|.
CAISESGRSGYTF
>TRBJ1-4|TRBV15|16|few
CATSNPLLGSNEKLFF
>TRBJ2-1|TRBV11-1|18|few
CASSPQLLGSGPYNEQFF
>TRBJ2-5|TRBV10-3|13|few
CAIRAGWAETQYF
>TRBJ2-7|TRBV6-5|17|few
CASSYGLAGGRAYEQYF
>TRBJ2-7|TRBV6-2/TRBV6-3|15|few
CASSYRLARAYEQYF
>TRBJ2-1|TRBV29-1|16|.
CSAPSKTSGGRNEQFF
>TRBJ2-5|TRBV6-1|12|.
CASKGSPGTQYF
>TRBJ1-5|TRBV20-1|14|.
CSAWTLRFNQPQHF
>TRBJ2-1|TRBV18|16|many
CASSIRAGSSYNEQFF
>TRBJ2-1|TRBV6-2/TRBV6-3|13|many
CASSLLAPNEQFF
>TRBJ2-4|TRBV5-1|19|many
CASSAVSGPSILAKNIQYF
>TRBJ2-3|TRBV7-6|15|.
CASSLRQDHTDTQYF